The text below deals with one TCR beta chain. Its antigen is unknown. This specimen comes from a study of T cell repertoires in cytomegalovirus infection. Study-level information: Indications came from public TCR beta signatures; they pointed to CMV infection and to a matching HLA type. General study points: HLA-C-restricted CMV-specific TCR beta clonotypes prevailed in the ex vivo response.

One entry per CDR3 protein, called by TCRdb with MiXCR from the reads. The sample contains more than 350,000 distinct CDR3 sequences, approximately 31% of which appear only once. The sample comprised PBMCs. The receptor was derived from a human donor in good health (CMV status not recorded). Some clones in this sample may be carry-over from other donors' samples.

The CDR3: CASIPLLGGASNEQFF. The CDR3 DNA reads TGTGCCAGCATCCCATTGCTTGGGGGGGCATCCAATGAGCAGTTCTTC. The chain carries TRBV6-1 and TRBJ2-1; D might be TRBD2 (7 bases). CDR3 length: 16 residues. Germline loops: CDR1 MNHNS, CDR2 SASEGT. V lost 7 bases and J 6 bases, leaving 22 bases between the germline ends.